This T cell receptor beta chain was profiled in a study of shared clonotypes between healthy human individuals. CDR3 length equals 15 residues. With 7 bases removed from V and 0 bases from J, the gap between germline ends came to 15 bases. Per the germline V gene, CDR1 is SGHAT and CDR2 is FQNNGV. Sorted-subset replicate PCR reactions were performed with about 200 ng DNA, corresponding to roughly 30,000 T cell genomes. Profiled with immunoSEQ multiplex PCR; TCRdb holds only in-frame clones, not every one. The data hold 1,400,000 or so clones, with 98% to 99% observed a single time. Sequencing input: naive CD4+ T cells sorted from blood. As for subset: CD45RA+ positively selected. This chain uses TRBV11-2 with TRBJ2-5; a possible D gene is TRBD1 (6 bases). The TCR comes from a man aged 25-40 years in good health. CDR3 sequence (DNA): TGTGCCAGCAACCGGGACAACCGGTACCAAGAGACCCAGTACTTC. It specifies CASNRDNRYQETQYF.